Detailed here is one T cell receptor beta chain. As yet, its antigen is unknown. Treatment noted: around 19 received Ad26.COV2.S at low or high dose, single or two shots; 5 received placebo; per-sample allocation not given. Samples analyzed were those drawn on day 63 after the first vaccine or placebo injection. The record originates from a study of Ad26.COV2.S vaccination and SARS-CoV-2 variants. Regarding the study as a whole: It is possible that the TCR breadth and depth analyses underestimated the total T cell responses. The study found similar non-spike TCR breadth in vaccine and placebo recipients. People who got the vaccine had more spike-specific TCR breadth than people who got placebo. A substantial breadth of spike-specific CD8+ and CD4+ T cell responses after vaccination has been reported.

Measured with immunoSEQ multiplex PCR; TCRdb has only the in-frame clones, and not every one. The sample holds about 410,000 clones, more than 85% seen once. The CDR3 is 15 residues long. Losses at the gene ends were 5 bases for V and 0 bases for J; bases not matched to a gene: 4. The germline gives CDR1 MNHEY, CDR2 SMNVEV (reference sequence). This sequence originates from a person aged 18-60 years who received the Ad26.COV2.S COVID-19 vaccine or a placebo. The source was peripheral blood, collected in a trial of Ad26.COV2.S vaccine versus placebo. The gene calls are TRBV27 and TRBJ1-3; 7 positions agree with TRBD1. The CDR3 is CASSVNRGSGNTIYF. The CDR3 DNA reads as TGTGCCAGCAGTGTAAACAGGGGCTCTGGAAACACCATATATTTT.